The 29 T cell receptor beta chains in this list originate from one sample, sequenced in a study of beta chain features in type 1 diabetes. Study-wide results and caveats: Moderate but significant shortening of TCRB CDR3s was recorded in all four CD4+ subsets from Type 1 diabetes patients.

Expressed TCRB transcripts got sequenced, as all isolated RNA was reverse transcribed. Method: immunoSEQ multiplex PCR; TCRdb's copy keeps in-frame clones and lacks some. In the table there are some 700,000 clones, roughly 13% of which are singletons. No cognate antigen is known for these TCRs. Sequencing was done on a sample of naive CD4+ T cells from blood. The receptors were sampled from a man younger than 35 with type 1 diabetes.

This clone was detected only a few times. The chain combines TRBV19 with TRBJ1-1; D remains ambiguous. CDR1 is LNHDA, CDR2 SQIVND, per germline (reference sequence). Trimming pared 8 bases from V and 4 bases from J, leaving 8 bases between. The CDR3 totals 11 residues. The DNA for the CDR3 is TGTGCCAGTGTTAAAGGCACTGAAGCTTTCTTT. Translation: CASVKGTEAFF.

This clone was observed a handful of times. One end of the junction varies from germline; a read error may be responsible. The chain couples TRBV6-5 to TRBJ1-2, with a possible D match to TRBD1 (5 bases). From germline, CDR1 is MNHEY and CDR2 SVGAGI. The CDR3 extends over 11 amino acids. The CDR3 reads CASGGNYGYTF. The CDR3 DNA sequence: TGCGCAAGCGGGGGTAACTATGGCTACACCTTC.

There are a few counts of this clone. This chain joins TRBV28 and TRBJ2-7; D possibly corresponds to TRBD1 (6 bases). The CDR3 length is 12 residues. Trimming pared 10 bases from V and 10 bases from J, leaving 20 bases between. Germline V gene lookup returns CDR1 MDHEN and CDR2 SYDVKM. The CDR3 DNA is TGTGCCATCTCACCGCAAGGGGGTCTTCAGTACTTC. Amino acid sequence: CAISPQGGLQYF.

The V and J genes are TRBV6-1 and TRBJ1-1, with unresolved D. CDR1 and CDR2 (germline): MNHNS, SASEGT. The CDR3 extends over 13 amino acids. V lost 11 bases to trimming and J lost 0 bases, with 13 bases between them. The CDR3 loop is CAGKRTVNTEAFF. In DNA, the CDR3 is TGTGCCGGAAAAAGGACGGTGAACACTGAAGCTTTCTTT.

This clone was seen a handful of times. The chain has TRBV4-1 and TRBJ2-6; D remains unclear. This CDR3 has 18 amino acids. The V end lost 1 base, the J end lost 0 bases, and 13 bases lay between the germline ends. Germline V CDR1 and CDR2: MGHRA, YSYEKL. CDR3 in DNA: TGCGCCAGCAGCCAAGCCGGCAGACCCAACTCTGGGGCCAACGTCCTGACTTTC. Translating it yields CASSQAGRPNSGANVLTF.

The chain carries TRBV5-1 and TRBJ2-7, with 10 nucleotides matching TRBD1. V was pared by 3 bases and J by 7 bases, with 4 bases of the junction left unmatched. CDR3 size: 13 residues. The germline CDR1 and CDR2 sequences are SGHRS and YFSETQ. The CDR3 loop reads CASSSGTGAEQYF. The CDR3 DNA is TGCGCCAGCAGCTCCGGGACAGGGGCGGAGCAGTACTTC. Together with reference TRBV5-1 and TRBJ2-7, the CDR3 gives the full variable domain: KAGVTQTPRYLIKTRGQQVTLSCSPISGHRSVSWYQQTPGQGLQFLFEYFSETQRNKGNFPGRFSGRQFSNSRSEMNVSTLELGDSALYLCASSSGTGAEQYFGPGTRLTVT.

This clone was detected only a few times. CDR3 coding DNA: TGTGCCAGCAGGGCCTGGGGGACAGGGATTAATGAAAAACTGTTTTTT. Protein sequence: CASRAWGTGINEKLFF. This chain uses TRBV28 with TRBJ1-4, with 9 bases lining up with TRBD1. The CDR3 extends over 16 amino acids. With V trimmed by 6 bases and J by 4 bases, 9 bases remained unmatched. From germline, CDR1 is MDHEN and CDR2 SYDVKM.

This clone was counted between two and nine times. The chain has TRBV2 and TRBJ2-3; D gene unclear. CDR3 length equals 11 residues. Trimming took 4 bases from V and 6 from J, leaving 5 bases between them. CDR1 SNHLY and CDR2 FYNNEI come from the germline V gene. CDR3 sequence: CASSGWDTQYF. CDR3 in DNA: TGTGCCAGCAGTGGGTGGGATACGCAGTATTTT.

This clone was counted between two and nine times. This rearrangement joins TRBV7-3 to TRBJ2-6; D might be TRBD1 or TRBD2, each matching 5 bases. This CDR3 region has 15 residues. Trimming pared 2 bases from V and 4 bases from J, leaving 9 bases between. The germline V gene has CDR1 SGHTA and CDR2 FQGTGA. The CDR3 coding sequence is TGTGCCAGCAGCTTAGTCAGGGACGGGGCCAACGTCCTGACTTTC. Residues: CASSLVRDGANVLTF.

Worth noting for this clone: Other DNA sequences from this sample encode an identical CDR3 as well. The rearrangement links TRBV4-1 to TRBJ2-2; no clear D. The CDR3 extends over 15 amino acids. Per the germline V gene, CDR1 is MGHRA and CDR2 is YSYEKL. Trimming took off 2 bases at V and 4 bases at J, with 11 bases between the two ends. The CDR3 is CASSQPSPGTGELFF. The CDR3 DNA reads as TGCGCCAGCAGCCAACCCTCCCCAGGCACCGGGGAGCTGTTTTTT.

In DNA form, the CDR3 reads TGTGCCAGCAGCTTAGGTCCAGTGGAGACCCAGTACTTC. The encoded protein is CASSLGPVETQYF. This sequence joins TRBV7-9 and TRBJ2-5; D is undetermined. This CDR3 has 13 amino acids. Germline CDR1 is SEHNR and CDR2 is FQNEAQ (reference sequence). Trimming took 1 base from V and 5 from J, leaving 8 bases between them.

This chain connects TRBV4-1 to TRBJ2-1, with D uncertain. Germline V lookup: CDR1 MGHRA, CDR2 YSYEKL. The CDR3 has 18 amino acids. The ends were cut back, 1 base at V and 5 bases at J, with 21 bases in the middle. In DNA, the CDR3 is TGCGCCAGCAGCCAAGGGGAATTACGGCTCACCTCAAACAATGAGCAGTTCTTC. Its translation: CASSQGELRLTSNNEQFF.

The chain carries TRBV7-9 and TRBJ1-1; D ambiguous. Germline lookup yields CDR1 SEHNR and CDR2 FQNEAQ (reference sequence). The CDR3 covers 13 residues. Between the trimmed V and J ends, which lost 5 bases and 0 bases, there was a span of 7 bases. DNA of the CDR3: TGTGCCAGCAGCAGGGTCATGAACACTGAAGCTTTCTTT. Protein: CASSRVMNTEAFF.

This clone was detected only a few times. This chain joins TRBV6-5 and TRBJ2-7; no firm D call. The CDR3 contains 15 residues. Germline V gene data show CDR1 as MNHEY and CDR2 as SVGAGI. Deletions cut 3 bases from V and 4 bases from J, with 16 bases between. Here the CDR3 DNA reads TGTGCCAGCAGTTATGGTCAGATGACCTTGTACGAGCAGTACTTC. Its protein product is CASSYGQMTLYEQYF.

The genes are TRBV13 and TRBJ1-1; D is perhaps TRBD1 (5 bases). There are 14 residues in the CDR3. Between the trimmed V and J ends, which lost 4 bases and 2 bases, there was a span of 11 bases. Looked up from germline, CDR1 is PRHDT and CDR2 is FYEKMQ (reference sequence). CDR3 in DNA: TGTGCCAGCAGCTCCGGGACCGTTAACACTGAAGCTTTCTTT. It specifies CASSSGTVNTEAFF.

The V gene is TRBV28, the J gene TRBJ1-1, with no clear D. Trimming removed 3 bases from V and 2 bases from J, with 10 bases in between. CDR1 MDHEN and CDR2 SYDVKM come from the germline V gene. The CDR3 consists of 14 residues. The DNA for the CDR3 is TGTGCCAGCAGTTTGGGTGTCCCTAACACTGAAGCTTTCTTT. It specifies CASSLGVPNTEAFF.

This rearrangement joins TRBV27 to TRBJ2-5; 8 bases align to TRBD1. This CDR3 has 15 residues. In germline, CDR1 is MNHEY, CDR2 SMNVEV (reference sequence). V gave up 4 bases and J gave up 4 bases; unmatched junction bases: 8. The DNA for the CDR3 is TGTGCCAGCAGTTCAAGGACAGGGTCTACAGAGACCCAGTACTTC. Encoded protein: CASSSRTGSTETQYF.

In DNA, the CDR3 is TGCGCCAGCAGCGGGGGACAGGGGGCCCTGGAGACCCAGTACTTC. Residues: CASSGGQGALETQYF. The chain recombines TRBV5-1 with TRBJ2-5; 12 bases agree with TRBD1. The CDR3 length is 15 residues. Germline V gives CDR1 SGHRS, CDR2 YFSETQ. Trimming at V came to 4 bases and at J to 5 bases, leaving 6 bases not matched to a gene.

The CDR3 region has the DNA TGTGCCAGTAGTTGGAGGGGGGGCGAAACAGATACGCAGTATTTT. Amino acids: CASSWRGGETDTQYF. The chain recombines TRBV19 with TRBJ2-3; tentative D call: TRBD2 (7 bases). V was trimmed by 5 bases and J by 3 bases, leaving 15 bases between them. The CDR3 totals 15 residues. Germline V gene lookup returns CDR1 LNHDA and CDR2 SQIVND (reference sequence).

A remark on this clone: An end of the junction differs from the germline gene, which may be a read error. This CDR3 is CASRVATDRQYF. The CDR3 coding sequence is TGTGCCAGCAGGGTTGCCACAGATAGGCAGTATTTT. This chain connects TRBV6-5 to TRBJ2-3, with D unclear. The CDR3 is made up of 12 amino acids. The germline CDR1 and CDR2 sequences are MNHEY and SVGAGI.

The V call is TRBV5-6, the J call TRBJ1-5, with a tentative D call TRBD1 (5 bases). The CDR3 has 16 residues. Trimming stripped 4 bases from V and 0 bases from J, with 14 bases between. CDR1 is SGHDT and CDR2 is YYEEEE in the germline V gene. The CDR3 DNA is TGTGCCAGCAGCCCCTCGGGGGGGGTTAGCAATCAGCCCCAGCATTTT. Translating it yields CASSPSGGVSNQPQHF.

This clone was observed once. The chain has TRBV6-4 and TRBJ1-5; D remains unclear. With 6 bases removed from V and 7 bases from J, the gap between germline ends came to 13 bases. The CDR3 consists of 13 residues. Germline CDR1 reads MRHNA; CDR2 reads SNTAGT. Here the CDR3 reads CASSDSGGQPQHF. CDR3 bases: TGTGCCAGCAGCGATTCGGGTGGCCAGCCCCAGCATTTT.

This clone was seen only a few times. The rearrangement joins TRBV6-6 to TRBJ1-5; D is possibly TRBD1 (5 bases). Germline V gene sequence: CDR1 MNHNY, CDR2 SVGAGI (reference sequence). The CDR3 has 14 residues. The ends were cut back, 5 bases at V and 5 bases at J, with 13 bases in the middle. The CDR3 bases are TGTGCCAGCAGTCTCGTGGGGGGGGATCAGCCCCAGCATTTT. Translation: CASSLVGGDQPQHF.

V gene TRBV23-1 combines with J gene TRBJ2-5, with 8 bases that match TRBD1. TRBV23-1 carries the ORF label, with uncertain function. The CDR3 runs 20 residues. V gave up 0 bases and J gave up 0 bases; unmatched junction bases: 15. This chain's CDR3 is CASSQSYEGQDSNYQETQYF. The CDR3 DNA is TGCGCCAGCAGTCAATCGTATGAGGGACAGGACTCGAATTACCAAGAGACCCAGTACTTC.

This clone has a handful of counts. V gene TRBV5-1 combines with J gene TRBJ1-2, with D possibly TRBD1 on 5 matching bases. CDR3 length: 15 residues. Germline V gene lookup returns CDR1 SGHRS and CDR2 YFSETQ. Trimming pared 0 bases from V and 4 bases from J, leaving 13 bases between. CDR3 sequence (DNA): TGCGCCAGCAGCTTGGCCCACGACAGATTCTATGGCTACACCTTC. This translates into CASSLAHDRFYGYTF. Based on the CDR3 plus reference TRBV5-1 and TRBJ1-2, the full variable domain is KAGVTQTPRYLIKTRGQQVTLSCSPISGHRSVSWYQQTPGQGLQFLFEYFSETQRNKGNFPGRFSGRQFSNSRSEMNVSTLELGDSALYLCASSLAHDRFYGYTFGSGTRLTVV.

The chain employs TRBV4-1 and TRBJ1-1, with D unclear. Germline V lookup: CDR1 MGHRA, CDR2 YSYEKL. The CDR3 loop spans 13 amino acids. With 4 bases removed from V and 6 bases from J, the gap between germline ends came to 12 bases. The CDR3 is CASSPSLVAEAFF. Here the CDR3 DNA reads TGCGCCAGCAGCCCAAGTTTAGTGGCTGAAGCTTTCTTT.

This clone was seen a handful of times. The CDR3 nucleotides are TGTGCCATCAGTGATCAGGACAGGGAGGTTGAGCAGTTCTTC. It translates to CAISDQDREVEQFF. V and J are TRBV10-3 and TRBJ2-1; 8 bases map to TRBD1. The germline V gene has CDR1 ENHRY and CDR2 SYGVKD. CDR3 size: 14 residues. J gave up 9 bases and V 3 bases, and 7 bases lay outside the gene matches.

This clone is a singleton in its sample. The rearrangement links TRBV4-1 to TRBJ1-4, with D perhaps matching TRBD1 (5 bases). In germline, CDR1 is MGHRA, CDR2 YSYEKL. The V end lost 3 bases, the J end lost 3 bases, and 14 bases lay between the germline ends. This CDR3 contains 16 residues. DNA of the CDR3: TGCGCCAGCAGCCAGAGAGGGGATTCCGCTAATGAAAAACTGTTTTTT. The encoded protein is CASSQRGDSANEKLFF.

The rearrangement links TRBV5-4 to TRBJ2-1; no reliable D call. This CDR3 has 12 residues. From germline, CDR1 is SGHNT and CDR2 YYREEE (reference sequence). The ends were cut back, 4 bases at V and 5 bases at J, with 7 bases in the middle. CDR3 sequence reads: CASSQPDNEQFF. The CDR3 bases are TGTGCCAGCAGCCAACCGGACAATGAGCAGTTCTTC.